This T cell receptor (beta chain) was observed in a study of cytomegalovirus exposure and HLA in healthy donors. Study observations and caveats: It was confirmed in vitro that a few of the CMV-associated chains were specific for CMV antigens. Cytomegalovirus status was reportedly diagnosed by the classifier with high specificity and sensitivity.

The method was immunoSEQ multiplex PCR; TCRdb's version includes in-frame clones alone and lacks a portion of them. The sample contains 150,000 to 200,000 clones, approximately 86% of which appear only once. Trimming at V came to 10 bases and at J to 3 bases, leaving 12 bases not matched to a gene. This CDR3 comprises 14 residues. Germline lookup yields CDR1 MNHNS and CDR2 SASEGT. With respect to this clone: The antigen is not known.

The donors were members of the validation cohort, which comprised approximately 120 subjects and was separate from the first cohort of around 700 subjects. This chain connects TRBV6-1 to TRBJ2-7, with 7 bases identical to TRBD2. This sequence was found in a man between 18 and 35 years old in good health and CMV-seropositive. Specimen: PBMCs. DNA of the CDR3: TGTGCCACTAGGGTGGGAGGGGAGGGCTACGAGCAGTACTTC. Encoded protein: CATRVGGEGYEQYF.